The 6 T cell receptor beta chains below come from one sample, sequenced in a study of OX40 agonist ivuxolimab in advanced cancers. TCRdb's copy holds only in-frame clones and misses some; the assay was immunoSEQ multiplex PCR. The table includes about 50,000 clones, roughly 89% detected once. The material sequenced was CD4+ or CD8+ T cells sorted from blood, taken in a trial of the OX40 agonist ivuxolimab. These receptor sequences come from an adult with an advanced solid tumor such as melanoma, head and neck, liver or kidney cancer.

The rearrangement uses TRBV28 and TRBJ1-1; D may be TRBD1 (6 bases). The CDR3 is 18 amino acids. Germline CDR1 MDHEN, CDR2 SYDVKM. Between the trimmed V and J ends, which lost 4 bases and 1 base, there was a span of 22 bases. CDR3 sequence reads: CASSYPSIGGTQNTEAFF. CDR3 bases: TGTGCCAGCAGTTACCCCTCCATAGGGGGGACTCAGAACACTGAAGCTTTCTTT.

The rearrangement links TRBV5-5 to TRBJ2-3; 11 nucleotides line up with TRBD2. Germline V gene data show CDR1 as SGHKS and CDR2 as YYEKEE (reference sequence). The CDR3 has 17 residues. Trimming at V came to 2 bases and at J to 0 bases, leaving 5 bases not matched to a gene. CDR3 bases: TGTGCCAGCAGCTTTGCTCTAGCGGGGGGAAGCACAGATACGCAGTATTTT. Translated: CASSFALAGGSTDTQYF.

This sequence joins TRBV5-1 and TRBJ2-3; either TRBD1 or TRBD2 may fit D (5 bases each). The CDR3 covers 14 residues. V lost 4 bases and J lost 0, with 9 bases in between. Germline V CDR1 and CDR2: SGHRS, YFSETQ. The CDR3 nucleotides are TGCGCCAGCAGCGTTGGGGACAGCACAGATACGCAGTATTTT. Translating it yields CASSVGDSTDTQYF.

The V call is TRBV7-9, the J call TRBJ1-1; tentative D call: TRBD1 (5 bases). The germline V gene has CDR1 SEHNR and CDR2 FQNEAQ (reference sequence). The CDR3 loop spans 13 amino acids. The V and J ends lost 6 bases and 2 bases respectively, with 10 bases between them. The CDR3 DNA reads TGTGCCAGCAGGAAGACAGATAACACTGAAGCTTTCTTT. Encoded protein: CASRKTDNTEAFF.

This sequence joins TRBV7-6 and TRBJ2-5; TRBD1 matches 7 bases. Germline CDR1 SGHVS, CDR2 FNYEAQ. Germline trimming cut 3 bases from V and 1 base from J; bases unmatched to any gene: 2. The CDR3 contains 14 residues. The CDR3 DNA sequence: TGTGCCAGCAGCTTGGGACAGATCCAAGAGACCCAGTACTTC. Its protein product is CASSLGQIQETQYF.

The rearrangement uses TRBV28 and TRBJ2-7, with a weak D call TRBD2 (5 bases). Trimming stripped 5 bases from V and 4 bases from J, with 18 bases between. Germline values: CDR1 MDHEN, CDR2 SYDVKM. The CDR3 has 15 residues. CDR3 protein: CASSRRAGRTYEQYV. In DNA, the CDR3 is TGTGCCAGCAGTCGTAGGGCAGGACGGACTTACGAGCAGTACGTC.